The present TCR beta chain was sequenced within a study of T cell repertoires and Cas9 in healthy adults. Overall study context: Characterization of SpCas9-reactive CD4 and CD8 T cells covered multi-effector potency, cytotoxicity and lineage.

Assay: immunoSEQ multiplex PCR; the TCRdb copy retains only in-frame clones and omits some. The repertoire holds more than 20,000 clones, under 95% seen once, with about 0.76% in the top ten. Sequenced input: CD4+ effector T cells (CD127+, CD25-, CD137-, CD154-) from PBMCs; culture status not recorded. The receptor's source is a human donor in good health.

The CDR3 region has the DNA TGTGCCAGCAGTGAAGCCCGGGACAGATACGAGCAGTACGTC. Protein sequence: CASSEARDRYEQYV. The V call is TRBV6-1, the J call TRBJ2-7, with TRBD1 matching over 7 bases. Per the germline V gene, CDR1 is MNHNS and CDR2 is SASEGT. The CDR3 runs 14 residues. The junction had 3 bases not matched to a gene; V was cut back by 0 bases and J by 4 bases.